These 27 T cell receptor beta chains were all obtained from the same sample, sequenced in a study of T cells in Graves' hyperthyroidism and ophthalmopathy. What was amplified from RNA transcripts were TCR beta CDR3 regions. HTBI primers were the set used in a first-round RT-PCR of the TCR CDR3. TCRdb ran MiXCR on the multiplex PCR reads and lists one entry per CDR3 protein. Seen here are 530,000 or so distinct CDR3 sequences, around 22% observed once, and the top ten hold 11%. The sequencing input was blood. The receptors stem from a woman under 40 with Graves' ophthalmopathy.

This clonotype has a count of ten or more. The V and J genes are TRBV28 and TRBJ1-2; D uncertain. The CDR3 covers 13 residues. The V gene lost 5 bases and the J gene lost 4 bases, with 11 bases spanning the gap. Germline loops: CDR1 MDHEN, CDR2 SYDVKM. The CDR3 loop reads CASSNGFLYGYTF. As DNA, the CDR3 is TGTGCCAGCAGTAACGGATTTCTCTATGGCTACACCTTC.

This clonotype was observed at least ten times. J is TRBJ1-1 and V is TRBV5-1; 7 nucleotides line up with TRBD1. The CDR3 has 12 residues. With 7 bases clipped from V and 6 bases from J, the junction kept 6 bases outside the gene matches. Germline V gene sequence: CDR1 SGHRS, CDR2 YFSETQ. CDR3 bases: TGCGCCAGCCGTCGGCAGGGGGCTGAAGCTTTCTTT. This encodes CASRRQGAEAFF. Drawing the rest from reference TRBV5-1 and TRBJ1-1, the complete variable domain is KAGVTQTPRYLIKTRGQQVTLSCSPISGHRSVSWYQQTPGQGLQFLFEYFSETQRNKGNFPGRFSGRQFSNSRSEMNVSTLELGDSALYLCASRRQGAEAFFGQGTRLTVV.

The chain joins TRBV12-3 or TRBV12-4 to TRBJ2-7, with TRBD1 matching 10 bases. The V gene end was trimmed by 6 bases and the J gene end by 6 bases; junction bases not matched to a gene: 8. This CDR3 is built from 14 residues. The chain's CDR3 is CASSPGTGVIEQYF. The CDR3 nucleotides are TGTGCCAGCAGCCCCGGGACAGGGGTTATCGAGCAGTACTTC.

The V call is TRBV6-1, the J call TRBJ2-6, with D perhaps matching TRBD1 (6 bases). CDR1 and CDR2 (germline): MNHNS, SASEGT. The CDR3 length is 16 residues. The germline V and J ends were trimmed by 3 bases and 2 bases, with 11 bases remaining between them. CDR3 DNA sequence: TGTGCCAGCAGTGATACCGCAGGGGCTGGGGCCAACGTCCTGACTTTC. It is translated as CASSDTAGAGANVLTF.

This clonotype was counted many times. The genes are TRBV6-1 and TRBJ2-2; 9 bases are a match to TRBD1. The germline V gene has CDR1 MNHNS and CDR2 SASEGT. Trimming took 8 bases from V and 5 from J; bases not matched to a gene: 3. This CDR3 has 13 amino acids. This CDR3 reads CASLQGATGELFF. In DNA, the CDR3 is TGTGCCAGCCTACAGGGGGCTACCGGGGAGCTGTTTTTT.

The chain carries TRBV25-1 and TRBJ2-3; D is possibly TRBD1 or TRBD2 (5 bases each). CDR1 is MGHDK, CDR2 SYGVNS, per germline. Trimming stripped 7 bases from V and 0 bases from J, with 11 bases between. This CDR3 has 14 amino acids. The CDR3 DNA is TGTGCCAGCAACCCCGGGACCAGCACAGATACGCAGTATTTT. It specifies CASNPGTSTDTQYF.

This rearrangement joins TRBV6-1 to TRBJ1-1, with 7 bases fitting TRBD1. Germline values: CDR1 MNHNS, CDR2 SASEGT. The CDR3 consists of 14 residues. J was trimmed by 3 bases and V by 6 bases; bases with no gene match: 7. For the CDR3, the DNA is TGTGCCAGCAGACCCAGGGGGGGCTACACTGAAGCTTTCTTT. Its translation: CASRPRGGYTEAFF.

The rearrangement uses TRBV6-2 or TRBV6-3 and TRBJ1-5, with 9 bases matching TRBD1. Per the germline V gene, CDR1 is MNHEY and CDR2 is SVGEGT. The CDR3 covers 15 residues. J was trimmed by 5 bases and V by 7 bases; bases with no gene match: 9. The CDR3 reads CASTSDRGYHQPQHF. CDR3 in DNA: TGTGCCAGCACTTCGGACAGGGGTTATCATCAGCCCCAGCATTTT.

The CDR3 region has the DNA TGTGCCAGCAGTTTATGGTCGACGTACTCTGGAAACACCATATATTTT. It codes for CASSLWSTYSGNTIYF. This chain links TRBV28 with TRBJ1-3; D not certain. V was cut by 0 bases and J by 0 bases, with 9 bases left in between. The CDR3 covers 16 residues. The germline V gene encodes CDR1 MDHEN and CDR2 SYDVKM.

This clonotype has more than one count but fewer than ten. This rearrangement joins TRBV28 to TRBJ2-7; 14 bases line up with TRBD2. J lost 6 bases, V lost 9 bases, and 22 bases had no gene match. Germline lookup yields CDR1 MDHEN and CDR2 SYDVKM. The CDR3 totals 19 residues. The CDR3 here is CASTTLIRTSGRRVAEQYF. In DNA form, the CDR3 reads TGTGCCAGTACCACGCTCATAAGGACTAGCGGGAGGAGAGTTGCCGAGCAGTACTTC.

This clonotype was observed a handful of times. The rearrangement uses TRBV6-4 and TRBJ2-7; 10 nucleotides align to TRBD2. After removal of 2 bases from V and 9 bases from J, the junction contained 10 bases not matched to a gene. The CDR3 consists of 15 residues. Germline lookup yields CDR1 MRHNA and CDR2 SNTAGT. CDR3 nucleotide sequence: TGTGCCAGCAGTGACCCGGGTCTAGCGGGGGATTGGCAGTACTTC. Translated: CASSDPGLAGDWQYF.

This clonotype was found many times. The rearrangement links TRBV6-2 or TRBV6-3 to TRBJ1-2; D is ambiguous. Trimming stripped 0 bases from V and 8 bases from J, with 16 bases between. The CDR3 covers 15 residues. Per the germline V gene, CDR1 is MNHEY and CDR2 is SVGEGT. CDR3 sequence (DNA): TGTGCCAGCAGTTACTCGGAGCTGGTTGTCTCCGGCTACACCTTC. Translating gives CASSYSELVVSGYTF.

The table lists this clonotype with many counts. The chain has TRBV6-1 and TRBJ2-7, with D hard to call. Per the germline V gene, CDR1 is MNHNS and CDR2 is SASEGT. The CDR3 loop spans 11 amino acids. V lost 1 base to trimming and J lost 6 bases, with 4 bases between them. The CDR3 here is CASSEGGEQYF. DNA of the CDR3: TGTGCCAGCAGTGAAGGGGGCGAGCAGTACTTC.

This clonotype came up many times. The chain joins TRBV11-2 to TRBJ2-2; maybe TRBD1 (5 bases). Deletions cut 6 bases from V and 1 base from J, with 21 bases between. This CDR3 comprises 18 residues. CDR1 is SGHAT and CDR2 is FQNNGV in the germline V gene. The CDR3 DNA sequence: TGTGCCAGCAGTCCTATGGCTCGATGGACACTGAACACCGGGGAGCTGTTTTTT. The encoded protein is CASSPMARWTLNTGELFF.

This clonotype was picked up many times. The CDR3 loop is CSASRARAASGGRETQYF. CDR3 bases: TGCAGTGCTAGTCGGGCCCGGGCGGCTAGCGGGGGCAGAGAGACCCAGTACTTC. The chain joins TRBV20-1 to TRBJ2-5; 10 bases line up with TRBD2. The CDR3 has 18 residues. V shed 3 bases and J 4 bases; nucleotides not matched to a gene: 17. From germline, CDR1 is DFQATT and CDR2 SNEGSKA (reference sequence).

A note on this clonotype: At one end the junction does not follow the germline gene, possibly because of a read error. The chain carries TRBV7-9 and TRBJ2-4; 7 bases line up with TRBD1. The CDR3 has 15 amino acids. The V gene's germline CDR1 is SEHNR and CDR2 FQNEAQ (reference sequence). The CDR3 DNA follows: TGTTCCAGCAGCTTAGCTACAGGGGACAAAAACATTCAGTACTTC. Residues: CSSSLATGDKNIQYF.

CDR3 DNA: TGTGCCATCCCGGGGGGTACGGGCACCGGGGAGCTGTTTTTT. This sequence encodes CAIPGGTGTGELFF. This sequence joins TRBV28 and TRBJ2-2, with TRBD2 matching 7 bases. There are 14 residues in the CDR3. Germline CDR1 and CDR2: MDHEN and SYDVKM. V dropped 10 bases and J dropped 4; count of bases not matched to a gene: 9.

This clonotype has a count of ten or more. CDR3 coding DNA: TGTGCCAGCTCACCGGGAGGGACGTACTATGGCTACACCTTC. Its translation is CASSPGGTYYGYTF. The gene calls are TRBV18 and TRBJ1-2; D may be TRBD1 (5 bases). This CDR3 comprises 14 residues. Germline-derived CDR1 and CDR2 are KGHSH and LQKENI. V lost 3 bases and J lost 3, with 11 bases in between.

The genes are TRBV11-1 and TRBJ2-6; 11 bases fit TRBD1. The CDR3 spans 17 residues. After removal of 4 bases from V and 3 bases from J, the junction contained 5 bases not matched to a gene. In germline, CDR1 is SGHAT, CDR2 FQDESV (reference sequence). Here the CDR3 DNA reads TGTGCCAGCAGCTCCGGACAGGGGGCGTTTGGGGCCAACGTCCTGACTTTC. Protein sequence: CASSSGQGAFGANVLTF.

This sequence joins TRBV4-2 and TRBJ2-2; D might be TRBD2 (6 bases). The CDR3 is made up of 17 amino acids. V lost 0 bases and J lost 0, with 11 bases in between. CDR1 and CDR2 (germline): LGHNA, YNFKEQ. The CDR3 coding sequence is TGTGCCAGCAGCCAAGAATGGGCGGGGTCGAACACCGGGGAGCTGTTTTTT. This codes for CASSQEWAGSNTGELFF.

The chain uses TRBV30 and TRBJ2-7; either TRBD1 or TRBD2 may supply D (6 bases each). Germline CDR1 is GTSNPN and CDR2 is SVGIG (reference sequence). Trimming took 1 base from V and 6 from J, leaving 13 bases between them. The CDR3 is 13 amino acids. DNA of the CDR3: TGTGCCTGGAGTGGGTTTTCGGGGGCCGAGCAGTACTTC. As protein: CAWSGFSGAEQYF.

This clonotype was seen at least ten times. V gene TRBV10-2 combines with J gene TRBJ2-2, with 7 bases that match TRBD2. The CDR3 is 17 residues long. V gave up 3 bases and J gave up 6 bases; unmatched junction bases: 13. Germline assignment: CDR1 WSHSY and CDR2 SAAADI. The CDR3 DNA reads as TGCGCCAGCAGTGATGGGGGGGGGTTTCCAGTGGCCGGGGAGCTGTTTTTT. Amino acids: CASSDGGGFPVAGELFF.

The chain combines TRBV27 with TRBJ2-2; possible D gene TRBD2, 5 bases. This CDR3 is 15 amino acids long. The germline V gene has CDR1 MNHEY and CDR2 SMNVEV (reference sequence). V was pared by 5 bases and J by 7 bases, with 17 bases between. The CDR3 DNA is TGTGCCAGCAGTCCCTGGCTAGCTACGGGCGGGGAGCTGTTTTTT. It codes for CASSPWLATGGELFF.

The chain joins TRBV20-1 to TRBJ2-7, with 13 bases aligning to TRBD2. This CDR3 has 17 amino acids. With V trimmed by 0 bases and J by 4 bases, 9 bases remained unmatched. CDR1 and CDR2 from the germline V gene are DFQATT and SNEGSKA (reference sequence). Here the CDR3 reads CSARDFVTSGRNYEQYF. CDR3 sequence (DNA): TGCAGTGCTAGAGATTTCGTGACTAGCGGGAGGAATTACGAGCAGTACTTC.

This clonotype showed up just a few times. V is TRBV4-1 and J is TRBJ2-5, with 8 bases lining up with TRBD2. The germline V gene has CDR1 MGHRA and CDR2 YSYEKL. The CDR3 is 16 residues long. The ends lost 1 base at V and 1 base at J; junction bases unmatched: 5. The CDR3 sequence: CASSQAPGGTQETQYF. The DNA for the CDR3 is TGCGCCAGCAGCCAAGCCCCGGGGGGGACCCAAGAGACCCAGTACTTC.

This clonotype was recorded at least ten times. The chain employs TRBV6-5 and TRBJ1-1; D possibly corresponds to TRBD1 (6 bases). The germline gives CDR1 MNHEY, CDR2 SVGAGI. The CDR3 is 15 amino acids. V was shortened by 0 bases and J by 11 bases, with 19 bases between the two germline ends. The CDR3 DNA is TGTGCCAGCAGTTACTCGAGCGCAGGGGCGCGGTGGGCTTTCTTT. Translating gives CASSYSSAGARWAFF.

The chain couples TRBV5-1 to TRBJ2-5, with 8 bases identical to TRBD2. CDR3 length equals 15 residues. J lost 1 base, V lost 3 bases, and 5 bases had no gene match. Germline values: CDR1 SGHRS, CDR2 YFSETQ. This CDR3 reads CASSSHLAGQETQYF. For the CDR3, the DNA is TGCGCCAGCAGCTCCCATCTAGCGGGCCAAGAGACCCAGTACTTC.